Below, 27 T cell receptor beta chains from the same sample are listed, as sequenced in a study of identifying expanded T cells in peripheral blood. Using immunoSEQ multiplex PCR, the repertoire was profiled, and TCRdb retains in-frame clones only, with some absent. The sample has around 130,000 clones; less than 90% are singletons. Sequenced sample: blood. The receptors were gathered from a person aged 18-70 years in good health.

This rearrangement joins TRBV28 to TRBJ1-5; no clear D. V was clipped by 4 bases and J by 4 bases, with 11 bases between them. Germline V gene lookup returns CDR1 MDHEN and CDR2 SYDVKM. The CDR3 has 14 residues. The CDR3 is CASSSARSNQPQHF. Here the CDR3 DNA reads TGTGCCAGCAGTTCCGCCAGAAGTAATCAGCCCCAGCATTTT.

V usage is TRBV7-2 and J usage is TRBJ2-5, with a possible D match to TRBD1 (6 bases). Deletions cut 2 bases from V and 2 bases from J, with 9 bases between. CDR3 size: 14 residues. Looked up from germline, CDR1 is SGHTA and CDR2 is FQGNSA. The CDR3 DNA sequence: TGTGCCAGCAGCTTATTCGGACAGCAAGAGACCCAGTACTTC. Encoded protein: CASSLFGQQETQYF.

The CDR3 nucleotides read TGTGCCAGCAGGGCGTCAGGGGGCGACGAGCAGTACTTC. It translates to CASRASGGDEQYF. The rearrangement links TRBV28 to TRBJ2-7; 8 positions agree with TRBD1. The CDR3 covers 13 residues. Germline CDR1 is MDHEN and CDR2 is SYDVKM. V was pared by 6 bases and J by 5 bases, with 6 bases of the junction left unmatched.

The chain links TRBV5-6 to TRBJ2-7; D may be TRBD1 or TRBD2 (5 bases each). Trimming left V 0 bases short and J 0 bases short, with 7 bases between. The CDR3 runs to 14 residues. Germline V gene data show CDR1 as SGHDT and CDR2 as YYEEEE. The CDR3 loop reads CASSLGDPSYEQYF. The DNA for the CDR3 is TGTGCCAGCAGCTTGGGGGACCCCTCCTACGAGCAGTACTTC.

The rearrangement uses TRBV27 and TRBJ1-1, with 7 bases aligning to TRBD1. The CDR3 length is 13 residues. Germline V gene data show CDR1 as MNHEY and CDR2 as SMNVEV (reference sequence). The V segment lost 6 bases and the J segment 4 bases; nucleotides outside the gene matches: 5. CDR3 in DNA: TGTGCCAGCAGAGCTACAGGGGTCACTGAAGCTTTCTTT. It encodes CASRATGVTEAFF.

V is TRBV7-3 and J is TRBJ2-7; D ambiguous. The CDR3 covers 13 residues. The germline CDR1 and CDR2 sequences are SGHTA and FQGTGA. The germline V and J ends were trimmed by 5 bases and 6 bases, with 14 bases remaining between them. For the CDR3, the DNA is TGTGCCAGCAGCACGAATGGGCGGTCCGAGCAGTACTTC. Encoded protein: CASSTNGRSEQYF.

The CDR3 region has the DNA TGTGCCAGCAGCACCCCTGGCGGGGGGGCCCACGAGCAGTACTTC. Protein product: CASSTPGGGAHEQYF. The chain links TRBV6-5 to TRBJ2-7; TRBD2 matches 9 bases. The CDR3 is 15 amino acids. Losses at the gene ends were 6 bases for V and 5 bases for J; bases not matched to a gene: 11. Germline-derived CDR1 and CDR2 are MNHEY and SVGAGI.

This clone is a singleton in its sample. J is TRBJ2-3 and V is TRBV11-3; possibly TRBD1 or TRBD2 for D (6 bases each). The length of the CDR3 is 15 residues. The V gene lost 5 bases and the J gene lost 0 bases, with 12 bases spanning the gap. Looked up from germline, CDR1 is SGHNT and CDR2 is YENEEA. The CDR3 loop is CASSAGQLSTDTQYF. Here the CDR3 DNA reads TGTGCCAGCAGCGCGGGACAACTAAGCACAGATACGCAGTATTTT.

This clone was seen once. The rearrangement links TRBV7-3 to TRBJ2-1, with 8 bases aligning to TRBD1. The germline V gene encodes CDR1 SGHTA and CDR2 FQGTGA. The CDR3 loop spans 15 amino acids. J was trimmed by 6 bases and V by 3 bases; bases with no gene match: 7. The chain's CDR3 is CASSFTGGTGNEQFF. CDR3 bases: TGTGCCAGCAGCTTCACAGGGGGGACAGGCAATGAGCAGTTCTTC.

The J gene is TRBJ1-6, the V gene TRBV6-5, with no clear D. Trimming stripped 5 bases from V and 6 bases from J, with 8 bases between. In germline, CDR1 is MNHEY, CDR2 SVGAGI. The CDR3 contains 13 residues. The DNA of the CDR3 is TGTGCCAGCAGTCCTCAAATTAATTCACCCCTCCACTTT. Translated: CASSPQINSPLHF.

J is TRBJ1-1 and V is TRBV5-1, with 8 bases identical to TRBD1. From germline, CDR1 is SGHRS and CDR2 YFSETQ. V shed 0 bases and J 3 bases; nucleotides not matched to a gene: 4. The CDR3 runs 15 residues. CDR3 loop: CASSLGGTGHTEAFF. The CDR3 coding sequence is TGCGCCAGCAGCTTGGGAGGGACAGGACACACTGAAGCTTTCTTT.

This clone was found a few times. The V and J genes are TRBV7-9 and TRBJ1-1; TRBD1 is a possible D gene (5 bases). CDR3 size: 15 residues. The V end lost 0 bases, the J end lost 3 bases, and 11 bases lay between the germline ends. Germline CDR1 reads SEHNR; CDR2 reads FQNEAQ (reference sequence). The CDR3 sequence: CASSLAGREDTEAFF. The CDR3, as DNA: TGTGCCAGCAGCTTAGCGGGCAGGGAGGACACTGAAGCTTTCTTT.

The chain recombines TRBV27 with TRBJ2-1; 11 nucleotides agree with TRBD2. J lost 5 bases, V lost 8 bases, and 11 bases had no gene match. The germline CDR1 and CDR2 sequences are MNHEY and SMNVEV (reference sequence). The CDR3 loop spans 16 amino acids. Here the CDR3 reads CASLIPETSGNNEQFF. The CDR3 nucleotides are TGTGCCAGCCTCATCCCGGAGACTAGCGGGAACAATGAGCAGTTCTTC.

This chain uses TRBV5-1 with TRBJ2-1, with D possibly being TRBD2 (5 bases). The V end was cut by 1 base, the J end by 9 bases, with 14 bases between. The germline gives CDR1 SGHRS, CDR2 YFSETQ. This CDR3 spans 14 amino acids. DNA of the CDR3: TGCGCCAGCAGCTTGACCCCGTCTGGAGGTGAGCAGTTCTTC. Translated, it gives CASSLTPSGGEQFF.

The J gene is TRBJ2-3, the V gene TRBV25-1; D may be TRBD1 (6 bases). CDR3 length equals 15 residues. The ends were cut back, 5 bases at V and 6 bases at J, with 18 bases in the middle. Germline V gene sequence: CDR1 MGHDK, CDR2 SYGVNS. In DNA form, the CDR3 reads TGTGCCAGCAGTAAGTACAGGGTCCCCACGGATACGCAGTATTTT. It specifies CASSKYRVPTDTQYF. The variable domain in full, completed from reference TRBV25-1 and TRBJ2-3, reads EADIYQTPRYLVIGTGKKITLECSQTMGHDKMYWYQQDPGMELHLIHYSYGVNSTEKGDLSSESTVSRIRTEHFPLTLESARPSHTSQYLCASSKYRVPTDTQYFGPGTRLTVL.

V and J are TRBV14 and TRBJ1-1, with TRBD1 identical over 7 bases. CDR3 length equals 13 residues. J gave up 8 bases and V 2 bases, and 5 bases lay outside the gene matches. CDR1 is SGHDN and CDR2 is FVKESK in the germline V gene. The CDR3 spells CASSQQVTGEAFF. The DNA of the CDR3 is TGTGCCAGCAGCCAACAAGTGACAGGGGAAGCTTTCTTT.

The V gene is TRBV19, the J gene TRBJ2-2; TRBD2 aligns across 16 bases. This CDR3 has 20 residues. Trimming removed 1 base from V and 0 bases from J; junction bases left unmatched: 5. Germline V gives CDR1 LNHDA, CDR2 SQIVND (reference sequence). The CDR3 region has the DNA TGTGCCAGTAGTATAGTCGGGACTAGCGGGGGGGGCCCGAACACCGGGGAGCTGTTTTTT. It specifies CASSIVGTSGGGPNTGELFF.

V gene TRBV18 combines with J gene TRBJ1-1; no firm D call. Trimming removed 3 bases at V and 5 bases at J, with 13 bases between. The CDR3 is 14 amino acids. Germline values: CDR1 KGHSH, CDR2 LQKENI. The CDR3 sequence is CASSPALGGTEAFF. The CDR3 bases are TGTGCCAGCTCACCCGCGTTGGGTGGTACTGAAGCTTTCTTT.

The rearrangement uses TRBV10-1 and TRBJ2-2, with a weak D call TRBD1 (5 bases). Between the trimmed V and J ends, which lost 3 bases and 7 bases, there was a span of 18 bases. CDR3 size: 16 residues. Germline assignment: CDR1 WNHNN and CDR2 SYGVQD (reference sequence). The CDR3 DNA reads TGCGCCAGCAGTGAATGGGGCTCCAAACCTCACGGGGAGCTGTTTTTT. This encodes CASSEWGSKPHGELFF.

The chain has TRBV5-1 and TRBJ2-7; D is perhaps TRBD2 (6 bases). The length of the CDR3 is 15 residues. Trimming took 0 bases from V and 0 from J, leaving 10 bases between them. CDR1 and CDR2 (germline): SGHRS, YFSETQ. The CDR3 region has the DNA TGCGCCAGCAGCTTGGGGGGACTTAGCTCCTACGAGCAGTACTTC. Its protein product is CASSLGGLSSYEQYF.

J is TRBJ2-7 and V is TRBV5-6; 13 bases line up with TRBD2. The CDR3 has 15 amino acids. Per germline, CDR1 SGHDT and CDR2 YYEEEE. Trimming at V came to 2 bases and at J to 2 bases, leaving 1 base not matched to a gene. The CDR3 nucleotides are TGTGCCAGCAGCTTTGGACTAGCGGGGGCCTACGAGCAGTACTTC. This gives the protein CASSFGLAGAYEQYF.

DNA of the CDR3: TGTGCCAGCAGCGTAGTGGGCAGGTCCTATGGCTACACCTTC. Translation gives CASSVVGRSYGYTF. The chain has TRBV9 and TRBJ1-2, with D unclear. The CDR3 length is 14 residues. Germline assignment: CDR1 SGDLS and CDR2 YYNGEE. V was trimmed by 0 bases and J by 4 bases, leaving 10 bases between them.

V and J are TRBV6-1 and TRBJ2-3, with 7 bases that match TRBD1. V gave up 8 bases and J gave up 9 bases; unmatched junction bases: 5. Germline V lookup: CDR1 MNHNS, CDR2 SASEGT. This CDR3 spans 11 amino acids. The CDR3 region is CASGQVDTQYF. In DNA form, the CDR3 reads TGTGCCAGCGGACAGGTTGACACGCAGTATTTT.

The rearrangement joins TRBV6-1 to TRBJ1-5; 9 nucleotides line up with TRBD1. Germline CDR1 MNHNS, CDR2 SASEGT. V shed 8 bases, J shed 1 base, and the junction held 6 bases outside the gene matches. The CDR3 covers 15 residues. CDR3 sequence: CASGTTGGSNQPQHF. In nucleotides, the CDR3 is TGTGCCAGCGGTACGACAGGGGGGAGCAATCAGCCCCAGCATTTT.

The rearrangement links TRBV15 to TRBJ1-3; D unclear. The CDR3 runs 17 residues. V lost 1 base and J lost 3, with 16 bases in between. Per germline, CDR1 LNHNV and CDR2 YYDKDF (reference sequence). CDR3 protein: CATSRVFPPEYGNTIYF. The CDR3 bases are TGTGCCACCAGCAGAGTATTCCCCCCCGAGTATGGAAACACCATATATTTT.

This clone showed up just a few times. The chain carries TRBV5-1 and TRBJ1-3; the D is unclear. The CDR3 runs to 14 residues. V shed 1 base and J shed 2 bases, with 7 bases lying between them. CDR1 is SGHRS, CDR2 YFSETQ, per germline. The CDR3 loop is CASSLMGTGNTIYF. CDR3 DNA sequence: TGCGCCAGCAGCTTGATGGGAACTGGAAACACCATATATTTT. The whole variable domain, remainder taken from reference TRBV5-1 and TRBJ1-3, is KAGVTQTPRYLIKTRGQQVTLSCSPISGHRSVSWYQQTPGQGLQFLFEYFSETQRNKGNFPGRFSGRQFSNSRSEMNVSTLELGDSALYLCASSLMGTGNTIYFGEGSWLTVV.

This chain uses TRBV29-1 with TRBJ2-1, with 10 bases matching TRBD2. This CDR3 comprises 15 residues. J gave up 7 bases and V 0 bases, and 6 bases lay outside the gene matches. Looked up from germline, CDR1 is SQVTM and CDR2 is ANQGSEA. The CDR3 nucleotides are TGCAGCGTTGAAGAGAGGGTAGCGGGAGGTAATGAGCAGTTCTTC. It yields the protein CSVEERVAGGNEQFF.